The rows below give T cell receptor beta chains drawn from one sample of a study of blood T cell repertoires in COVID-19. Repertoires were generated with immunoSEQ multiplex PCR, while TCRdb's copy carries only in-frame clones and drops some. Of fewer than 8,000 clones in the sample, nearly 90% are singletons; the top ten hold over 9.5%. Sequencing input: peripheral blood. These TCRs come from a man aged 70 or older with active COVID-19. CDR3s include the opening cysteine and the closing phenylalanine or tryptophan. Fields, in order: J gene, clone size, D gene, V gene, CDR3 DNA, CDR3 protein. The D gene is left open where the match is weak. Not every row has a clone size; where given, it reads once, few, many or a size class.

>TRBJ2-5|few|TRBD1|TRBV6-6
TGTGCCAGCAGTTTCGGGACAGCCCCCCGAGAGACCCAGTACTTC
CASSFGTAPRETQYF
>TRBJ2-7|few|TRBD1|TRBV24-1
TGTGCCACCAGTGCCGGGACAGGCTACGAGCAGTACTTC
CATSAGTGYEQYF
>TRBJ2-7|.|.|TRBV4-3
TGCGCCAGCAGCCCCTCGCGGGCGGGGTCCTACGAGCAGTACTTC
CASSPSRAGSYEQYF
>TRBJ2-7|.|TRBD1|TRBV5-1
TGCGCCAGCAGCAACCGGACAGGGCAGGGCGAGCAGTACTTC
CASSNRTGQGEQYF
>TRBJ2-7|.|.|TRBV7-9
TGTGCCAGCAGCGTAGCTTCCCCATTCTACGAGCAGTACTTC
CASSVASPFYEQYF
>TRBJ1-1|.|.|TRBV5-4
TGTGCCAGCAGCCCCGGACTTCGGAACACTGAAGCTTTCTTT
CASSPGLRNTEAFF
>TRBJ1-4|once|.|TRBV29-1
TGCAGCGTTGAGTCGGGGTATAATGAAAAACTGTTTTTT
CSVESGYNEKLFF
>TRBJ2-2|.|.|TRBV19
TGTGCCAGTAGTTCTCCCCGGGGGGCGGGGGACACCGGGGAGCTGTTTTTT
CASSSPRGAGDTGELFF
>TRBJ1-2|.|.|TRBV2
TGTGCCAGCACCTTGTCCCCCACCCCCGGAGGGCGAGAGAAGTACACCTTC
CASTLSPTPGGREKYTF
>TRBJ2-3|.|TRBD2|TRBV5-1
TGCGCCAGCAGTCCCGGGACTACCACAGATACGCAGTATTTT
CASSPGTTTDTQYF
>TRBJ1-1|.|.|TRBV2
TGTGCCAGCAGTCGAGGGTATCCGGGAGAGGCTGAAGCTTTCTTT
CASSRGYPGEAEAFF
>TRBJ2-7|.|.|TRBV4-3
TGCGCCAGCAGCCAAGACCACACTAGCATCTCCTACGAGCAGTACTTC
CASSQDHTSISYEQYF
>TRBJ2-3|.|TRBD2|TRBV11-2
TGTGCCAGCAGCTTAGGGTGGGCCAGCGGGATCACAGATACGCAGTATTTT
CASSLGWASGITDTQYF
>TRBJ2-2|.|.|TRBV7-8
TGTGCCAGCAGCACCCTAGGGTACGGGACATCCACCGGGGAGCTGTTTTTT
CASSTLGYGTSTGELFF
>TRBJ1-2|.|.|TRBV3-1/TRBV3-2
TGTGCCAGCAGCCAAGAAGGGGTCGGAACCTCTCTTTTTGATGGCTACACCTTC
CASSQEGVGTSLFDGYTF
>TRBJ2-2|once|.|TRBV5-1
TGCGCCAGCAGCTTGGAGCCGGGACACCTGAACACCGGGGAGCTGTTTTTT
CASSLEPGHLNTGELFF
>TRBJ1-2|few|TRBD1|TRBV5-4
TGTGCCAGCAGCACCGAAGGGGGCGCGGCGTATGGCTACACCTTC
CASSTEGGAAYGYTF
>TRBJ1-1|.|.|TRBV7-9
TGTGCCAGCACCGACATCCAAGCTTTCTTT
CASTDIQAFF
>TRBJ2-1|once|.|TRBV2
TGTGCCAGCAGTATAGCGGCTGAGCAGTTCTTC
CASSIAAEQFF
>TRBJ2-3|.|TRBD2|TRBV3-1/TRBV3-2
TGTGCCAGCAGCCAGGGGACTAGCGGGAGGATAGATACGCAGTATTTT
CASSQGTSGRIDTQYF
>TRBJ2-3|.|.|TRBV18
TGTGCCAGCTCACCACGAGGTGATACGCAGTATTTT
CASSPRGDTQYF
>TRBJ1-1|.|.|TRBV4-1
TGCGCCAGCAGCCTGAGGACAGAAGGGGTGGTGCACACTGAAGCTTTCTTT
CASSLRTEGVVHTEAFF
>TRBJ2-2|.|TRBD2|TRBV9
TGTGCCAGCAGCGCAGGACTAGCGGGGGCCCTGAACACCGGGGAGCTGTTTTTT
CASSAGLAGALNTGELFF
>TRBJ2-2|.|TRBD2|TRBV7-7
TGTGCCAGCAGCTTATCTAGCGGGGGGAACACCGGGGAGCTGTTTTTT
CASSLSSGGNTGELFF
>TRBJ1-2|.|TRBD1|TRBV18
TGTGCCAGCTTCTCTGGATACGAACAGGGGAACTATGGCTACACCTTC
CASFSGYEQGNYGYTF
>TRBJ2-7|.|TRBD1|TRBV5-1
TGCGCCAGCAGCCAGGGGGCAGATTACGAGCAGTACTTC
CASSQGADYEQYF
>TRBJ2-5|.|TRBD2|TRBV5-1
TGCGCCAGCAGCTTGGCGACGGCTAGCGGGGGATCAGGGGAGACCCAGTACTTC
CASSLATASGGSGETQYF
>TRBJ2-1|.|TRBD2|TRBV9
TGTGCCAGCAGCCACCTAGCGGGGGGGTCTGGTAATGAGCAGTTCTTC
CASSHLAGGSGNEQFF
>TRBJ1-5|.|.|TRBV19
TGTGCCAGTAGTATGGGCGGGGGGGTCGGCAGGTCCGTCCCCCTTCTTTGCAATCAGCCCCAGCATTTT
CASSMGGGVGRSVPLLCNQPQHF
>TRBJ2-2|.|TRBD2|TRBV4-1
TGCGCCAGCAGCCTAGACGCTAGCGGGAGGAACACCGGGGAGCTGTTTTTT
CASSLDASGRNTGELFF
>TRBJ2-1|.|TRBD2|TRBV4-3
TGCGCCAGCAGCCATAGCGGGGGGGGTCACAATGAGCAGTTCTTC
CASSHSGGGHNEQFF
>TRBJ2-5|.|.|TRBV29-1
TGCAGCGTTGCCCCAACAGACATTCAAGAGACCCAGTACTTC
CSVAPTDIQETQYF
>TRBJ2-7|.|TRBD1|TRBV5-4
TGTGCCAGCAGCCCGTTACAGGGGCCTCGTCTATACGAGCAGTACTTC
CASSPLQGPRLYEQYF
>TRBJ2-1|.|TRBD2|TRBV11-2
TGTGCCAGCAGCTTATTCCCGCCACTAGCGGGGACCTACAATGAGCAGTTCTTC
CASSLFPPLAGTYNEQFF
>TRBJ1-4|.|.|TRBV18
TGTGCCAGCTCCCAATACAGTAATGAAAAACTGTTTTTT
CASSQYSNEKLFF
>TRBJ1-1|medium-sized|.|TRBV7-9
TGTGCCAGCAGCCCGCCTATCACGGGCCCCGGGGACACTGAAGCTTTCTTT
CASSPPITGPGDTEAFF
>TRBJ2-1|.|TRBD2|TRBV6-5
TGTGCCAGCAGTTACTCGTTACTAGCGGGGGACCAAAAGCAGTTCTTC
CASSYSLLAGDQKQFF
>TRBJ1-6|.|.|TRBV30
TGTGCCTGGGAGGGGAGGGCCCAATCCCTCCACTTT
CAWEGRAQSLHF
>TRBJ1-1|.|.|TRBV7-9
TGTGCCAGCAGCTTAGGGGTTTCAGGGGAAGCTTTCTTT
CASSLGVSGEAFF
>TRBJ1-4|.|.|TRBV9
TGTGCCAGCAGCGTAGGTCCCGGGGTAGGAGACGAAAAACTGTTTTTT
CASSVGPGVGDEKLFF
>TRBJ1-1|.|.|TRBV28
TGTGCCAGCAGTTTTTTAGGCGGGGTAAGCACTGAAGCTTTCTTT
CASSFLGGVSTEAFF
>TRBJ2-7|.|TRBD1|TRBV4-1
TGCGCCAGCAGCCAAGGACAGGGAGCCGGGGACGAGCAGTACTTC
CASSQGQGAGDEQYF
>TRBJ1-5|.|TRBD1|TRBV6-2/TRBV6-3
TGTGCCAGCAGTCATACAACAGGGGATAGCAATCAGCCCCAGCATTTT
CASSHTTGDSNQPQHF
>TRBJ1-1|.|TRBD1|TRBV6-4
TGTGCCAGCACCACGGACAGGGGGACATCTAACACTGAAGCTTTCTTT
CASTTDRGTSNTEAFF
>TRBJ2-3|.|TRBD2|TRBV19
TGTGCCAGTAGTACCAGCGGGGGGCCAGATACGCAGTATTTT
CASSTSGGPDTQYF
>TRBJ2-5|.|.|TRBV4-1
TGCGCCAGCAGCCAAAAACACGACTTGGGTTGGCAAGAGACCCAGTACTTC
CASSQKHDLGWQETQYF
>TRBJ1-4|once|.|TRBV18
TGTGCCAGCTCACCAGCTTTTCAGGGTTGGTTTGGCAAACTGTTTTTT
CASSPAFQGWFGKLFF
>TRBJ2-2|.|TRBD1|TRBV19
TGTGCCAGTATTGAGGGGACAGGGGTGTTGAACACCGGGGAGCTGTTTTTT
CASIEGTGVLNTGELFF
>TRBJ1-1|.|.|TRBV5-6
TGTGCCAGCAGTTACCTCAGGGATACTGAAGCTTTCTTT
CASSYLRDTEAFF
>TRBJ2-3|.|.|TRBV11-2
TGTGCCAGCAGCCCGGCTAGGAAAGATACGCAGTATTTT
CASSPARKDTQYF
>TRBJ2-3|.|.|TRBV7-9
TGTGCCAGCAGCTTGGAGGGGAGCACAGATACGCAGTATTTT
CASSLEGSTDTQYF
>TRBJ2-5|once|.|TRBV6-2/TRBV6-3
TGTGCCAGCAGTGACGAATCTACTTGGACAGCACAAGAGACCCAGTACTTC
CASSDESTWTAQETQYF
>TRBJ2-3|.|TRBD1|TRBV5-1
TGCGCCAGCAGTTACCAGGGGGCACCAGATACGCAGTATTTT
CASSYQGAPDTQYF
>TRBJ2-3|.|TRBD2|TRBV6-4
TGTGCCAGCAGTGACGGGACGGGGGGGCCAGATACGCAGTATTTT
CASSDGTGGPDTQYF